A single sample is the source of the 32 T cell receptor beta chains below, sequenced in a study of Ad26.COV2.S vaccination and SARS-CoV-2 variants. Treatment noted: about 20 received Ad26.COV2.S at low or high dose, single or two shots; about 5 received placebo; per-sample allocation not given. Day 63 after the first vaccine or placebo injection was the time point for sampling. Assay: immunoSEQ multiplex PCR; the TCRdb copy retains only in-frame clones and omits some. The sample records over 200,000 clones, around 87% being singletons. The sample here was peripheral blood, taken in a trial of Ad26.COV2.S vaccine versus placebo. These receptor sequences come from a person between 18 and 65 years old who received the Ad26.COV2.S COVID-19 vaccine or a placebo.

The rearrangement uses TRBV28 and TRBJ2-3; TRBD1 matches 9 bases. Trimming cost V 5 bases and J 5 bases; bases outside gene matches: 5. CDR3 length: 14 amino acids. From germline, CDR1 is MDHEN and CDR2 SYDVKM. CDR3 amino acids: CASSPGQGKDTQYF. CDR3 sequence (DNA): TGTGCCAGCAGTCCGGGACAGGGTAAAGATACGCAGTATTTT.

V is TRBV27 and J is TRBJ2-3; D gene uncertain. The V gene lost 0 bases and the J gene lost 3 bases, with 10 bases spanning the gap. The CDR3 covers 15 residues. Germline loops: CDR1 MNHEY, CDR2 SMNVEV (reference sequence). The CDR3 sequence is CASSLSWGRTDTQYF. The DNA for the CDR3 is TGTGCCAGCAGTTTATCTTGGGGAAGGACAGATACGCAGTATTTT.

This sequence joins TRBV7-3 and TRBJ2-1; 7 bases match TRBD2. This CDR3 has 18 amino acids. CDR1 is SGHTA, CDR2 FQGTGA, per germline. J gave up 7 bases and V 2 bases, and 17 bases lay outside the gene matches. The CDR3 bases are TGTGCCAGCAGCTTACTCGGCGGGAGTCAGTGGGCTGATAATGAGCAGTTCTTC. This encodes CASSLLGGSQWADNEQFF.

The CDR3 DNA is TGCAGTGCCTCAGGACTGGGCTACACCTTC. Protein sequence: CSASGLGYTF. The chain carries TRBV20-1 and TRBJ1-2; D is uncertain. V gave up 6 bases and J gave up 8 bases, with 10 bases separating them. Germline V gives CDR1 DFQATT, CDR2 SNEGSKA (reference sequence). The CDR3 contains 10 residues.

The chain employs TRBV9 and TRBJ2-2; 10 positions agree with TRBD1. Germline CDR1 reads SGDLS; CDR2 reads YYNGEE. This CDR3 is 17 amino acids long. Trimming at V came to 0 bases and at J to 6 bases, leaving 8 bases not matched to a gene. The chain's CDR3 is CASSVETGTGAPGELFF. DNA for the CDR3: TGTGCCAGCAGCGTAGAAACAGGGACAGGGGCCCCCGGGGAGCTGTTTTTT.

This clone was counted a few times. The chain joins TRBV3-1 (or the pseudogene TRBV3-2) to TRBJ1-5, with 8 bases matching TRBD1. J lost 0 bases, V lost 5 bases, and 0 bases had no gene match. The length of the CDR3 is 14 residues. The V gene's germline CDR1 is LGHDT and CDR2 YNNKEL (reference sequence). The CDR3 sequence is CASSDRGSNQPQHF. In DNA, the CDR3 is TGTGCCAGCAGCGACAGGGGTAGCAATCAGCCCCAGCATTTT.

The chain couples TRBV4-1 to TRBJ2-3, with D perhaps TRBD2 (6 bases). CDR1 MGHRA and CDR2 YSYEKL come from the germline V gene. The CDR3 runs 16 residues. Trimming removed 1 base from V and 0 bases from J, with 11 bases in between. The CDR3 DNA is TGCGCCAGCAGCCAAGTAATCGGGGGAAGCACAGATACGCAGTATTTT. Translating gives CASSQVIGGSTDTQYF.

The rearrangement joins TRBV6-5 to TRBJ1-1; no clear D. The V end lost 6 bases, the J end lost 0 bases, and 8 bases lay between the germline ends. The CDR3 consists of 13 residues. Germline CDR1 MNHEY, CDR2 SVGAGI. The CDR3 bases are TGTGCCAGCAGAAATACGCTGAACACTGAAGCTTTCTTT. This codes for CASRNTLNTEAFF.

This clone has just one count. This rearrangement joins TRBV7-2 to TRBJ1-5; 8 bases are a match to TRBD1. This CDR3 region has 15 residues. Losses at the gene ends were 5 bases for V and 9 bases for J; bases not matched to a gene: 12. Germline V gene lookup returns CDR1 SGHTA and CDR2 FQGNSA. DNA of the CDR3: TGTGCCAGCAGCGCCTTCGGACAGGGCGGCGGGCCCCAGCATTTT. The encoded protein is CASSAFGQGGGPQHF. The variable domain in full, with the rest retrieved from reference TRBV7-2 and TRBJ1-5, is GAGVSQSPSNKVTEKGKDVELRCDPISGHTALYWYRQSLGQGLEFLIYFQGNSAPDKSGLPSDRFSAERTGGSVSTLTIQRTQQEDSAVYLCASSAFGQGGGPQHFGDGTRLSIL.

The gene calls are TRBV5-4 and TRBJ2-7; 8 bases map to TRBD1. The ends lost 4 bases at V and 6 bases at J; junction bases unmatched: 12. The germline V gene has CDR1 SGHNT and CDR2 YYREEE (reference sequence). The CDR3 covers 15 residues. This CDR3 is CASSTRGQGYIEQYF. CDR3 in DNA: TGTGCCAGCAGCACCAGGGGGCAGGGGTACATCGAGCAGTACTTC.

This rearrangement joins TRBV3-1 (or the pseudogene TRBV3-2) to TRBJ2-7; 10 bases agree with TRBD1. The germline CDR1 and CDR2 sequences are LGHDT and YNNKEL (reference sequence). V dropped 4 bases and J dropped 3; count of bases not matched to a gene: 6. CDR3 size: 15 residues. CDR3 sequence (DNA): TGTGCCAGCAGCCCGAGGACAGGGGGAAACTACGAGCAGTACTTC. Its translation is CASSPRTGGNYEQYF.

The V gene is TRBV4-3, the J gene TRBJ2-1; no clear D. Germline loops: CDR1 LGHNA, CDR2 YSLEER. Trimming removed 4 bases at V and 6 bases at J, with 13 bases between. The CDR3 totals 14 residues. The chain's CDR3 is CASSPHGEVNEQFF. In nucleotides, the CDR3 is TGCGCCAGCAGCCCTCATGGAGAGGTCAATGAGCAGTTCTTC.

The chain carries TRBV5-1 and TRBJ1-2, with D possibly being TRBD1 (5 bases). The CDR3 has 16 amino acids. From germline, CDR1 is SGHRS and CDR2 YFSETQ. Trimming stripped 4 bases from V and 2 bases from J, with 18 bases between. CDR3 amino acids: CASSPNTGTVNYGYTF. CDR3 DNA sequence: TGCGCCAGCAGCCCCAACACCGGGACCGTAAACTATGGCTACACCTTC.

The rearrangement joins TRBV5-1 to TRBJ2-5; the D gene is possibly TRBD1 (5 bases). Germline CDR1 reads SGHRS; CDR2 reads YFSETQ. The CDR3 sequence is 15 residues long. Trimming took off 7 bases at V and 3 bases at J, with 19 bases between the two ends. The CDR3 coding sequence is TGCGCCAGCTCATGGGTCAGGGCAGCCAAAGAGACCCAGTACTTC. This translates into CASSWVRAAKETQYF.

The chain is built from TRBV5-4 and TRBJ2-7; TRBD2 matches 15 bases. Germline V gene sequence: CDR1 SGHNT, CDR2 YYREEE (reference sequence). The length of the CDR3 is 18 residues. Trimming cost V 1 base and J 2 bases; bases outside gene matches: 7. CDR3 nucleotide sequence: TGTGCCAGCAGCTTGCCAGGACGGACTAGCGGGGGGGCCTACGAGCAGTACTTC. Amino acids: CASSLPGRTSGGAYEQYF.

There are a few counts of this clone. This chain joins TRBV5-8 and TRBJ1-3, with 7 bases fitting TRBD1. There are 18 residues in the CDR3. CDR1 SGHTS and CDR2 YDEGEE come from the germline V gene. With 0 bases clipped from V and 0 bases from J, the junction kept 9 bases outside the gene matches. This chain's CDR3 is CASSLASGTARSGNTIYF. Here the CDR3 DNA reads TGTGCCAGCAGCTTGGCTTCTGGGACAGCCCGCTCTGGAAACACCATATATTTT.

The V call is TRBV28, the J call TRBJ1-1; D is perhaps TRBD1 (6 bases). The CDR3 is made up of 15 amino acids. Trimming shortened V by 5 bases and J by 1 base, and 14 bases separated the two germline ends. CDR1 MDHEN and CDR2 SYDVKM come from the germline V gene. CDR3: CASSPFRGGNTEAFF. The CDR3 DNA sequence: TGTGCCAGCAGTCCTTTCAGGGGAGGGAACACTGAAGCTTTCTTT. The whole variable domain, filled in from reference TRBV28 and TRBJ1-1, reads DVKVTQSSRYLVKRTGEKVFLECVQDMDHENMFWYRQDPGLGLRLIYFSYDVKMKEKGDIPEGYSVSREKKERFSLILESASTNQTSMYLCASSPFRGGNTEAFFGQGTRLTVV.

The chain joins TRBV28 to TRBJ2-3, with 9 bases fitting TRBD2. V shed 5 bases and J 5 bases; nucleotides not matched to a gene: 8. The germline V gene encodes CDR1 MDHEN and CDR2 SYDVKM. The CDR3 covers 15 residues. The CDR3: CASSPTSGWRDTQYF. The CDR3 DNA sequence: TGTGCCAGCAGTCCAACTAGCGGGTGGAGAGATACGCAGTATTTT.

The J gene is TRBJ2-7, the V gene TRBV7-6; D might be TRBD1 or TRBD2, each matching 5 bases. Germline V gene data show CDR1 as SGHVS and CDR2 as FNYEAQ. The ends were cut back, 5 bases at V and 4 bases at J, with 12 bases in the middle. This CDR3 is built from 13 residues. The chain's CDR3 is CASSHPGGYEQYF. The CDR3 DNA follows: TGTGCCAGCAGCCACCCTGGGGGTTACGAGCAGTACTTC.

This chain connects TRBV29-1 to TRBJ2-1, with 9 bases identical to TRBD2. The CDR3 covers 13 residues. Germline V gene sequence: CDR1 SQVTM, CDR2 ANQGSEA. J was trimmed by 9 bases and V by 7 bases; bases with no gene match: 10. The CDR3 DNA reads TGCAGCGCAGCTAGCGGGGTTTTCCTTGAGCAGTTCTTC. Translated, it gives CSAASGVFLEQFF.

The chain links TRBV5-1 to TRBJ2-3; a weak D match, TRBD2 (5 bases). Germline loops: CDR1 SGHRS, CDR2 YFSETQ. The CDR3 runs 14 residues. Between the trimmed V and J ends, which lost 0 bases and 5 bases, there was a span of 10 bases. The CDR3 region is CASSLDLGGDTQYF. The CDR3 DNA follows: TGCGCCAGCAGCTTGGATTTAGGAGGAGATACGCAGTATTTT.

The table lists this clone with a few counts. The chain is built from TRBV7-9 and TRBJ2-7; no clear D gene. This CDR3 has 12 amino acids. V was clipped by 8 bases and J by 2 bases, with 10 bases between them. Per the germline V gene, CDR1 is SEHNR and CDR2 is FQNEAQ (reference sequence). DNA of the CDR3: TGTGCCAGCGCCGGCAGAACCTACGAGCAGTACTTC. This codes for CASAGRTYEQYF.

The rearrangement uses TRBV7-8 and TRBJ1-2; maybe TRBD1 (6 bases). V was pared by 0 bases and J by 4 bases, with 15 bases between. Germline V lookup: CDR1 SGHVS, CDR2 FQNEAQ. CDR3 length: 16 residues. The CDR3 spells CASSLAGRGSGYGYTF. The DNA of the CDR3 is TGTGCCAGCAGCTTAGCGGGCAGGGGCAGTGGCTATGGCTACACCTTC. The variable domain in full, completed from reference TRBV7-8 and TRBJ1-2, reads GAGVSQSPRYKVAKRGQDVALRCDPISGHVSLFWYQQALGQGPEFLTYFQNEAQLDKSGLPSDRFFAERPEGSVSTLKIQRTQQEDSAVYLCASSLAGRGSGYGYTFGSGTRLTVV.

This chain links TRBV7-9 with TRBJ2-1; 10 positions agree with TRBD2. Germline V gene sequence: CDR1 SEHNR, CDR2 FQNEAQ (reference sequence). There are 17 residues in the CDR3. The trim removed 5 bases at V and 8 bases at J, leaving 15 bases unmatched. The CDR3 is CASSHLLGTSVGDEQFF. The CDR3 DNA is TGTGCCAGCAGCCATCTGCTCGGGACTAGCGTGGGGGATGAGCAGTTCTTC.

This clone was seen once. The chain couples TRBV6-5 to TRBJ1-5; 9 positions agree with TRBD1. The germline CDR1 and CDR2 sequences are MNHEY and SVGAGI. After removal of 7 bases from V and 5 bases from J, the junction contained 6 bases not matched to a gene. The CDR3 is made up of 14 amino acids. CDR3 DNA sequence: TGTGCCAGCACGGGGGGACAGGGTCATCAGCCCCAGCATTTT. It encodes CASTGGQGHQPQHF.

This clone came up once. This CDR3 is CASSRPDTQYF. DNA for the CDR3: TGTGCCAGCTCACGGCCAGATACGCAGTATTTT. The chain couples TRBV18 to TRBJ2-3; D gene unclear. Germline CDR1 is KGHSH and CDR2 is LQKENI. V was pared by 4 bases and J by 4 bases, with 3 bases between. This CDR3 comprises 11 residues.

The chain combines TRBV5-8 with TRBJ2-4; a possible D gene is TRBD1 (6 bases). Deletions cut 2 bases from V and 6 bases from J, with 6 bases between. Looked up from germline, CDR1 is SGHTS and CDR2 is YDEGEE. The CDR3 totals 12 residues. The chain's CDR3 is CASSFRGNIQYF. CDR3 coding DNA: TGTGCCAGCAGCTTCAGGGGAAACATTCAGTACTTC.

The CDR3 DNA follows: TGTGCCAGCTCACCACGGCAGATTAGCACAGATACGCAGTATTTT. It codes for CASSPRQISTDTQYF. The chain recombines TRBV18 with TRBJ2-3; D call uncertain. The CDR3 totals 15 residues. The germline V gene has CDR1 KGHSH and CDR2 LQKENI. Trimming stripped 1 base from V and 0 bases from J, with 8 bases between.

This clone was seen once. The V and J genes are TRBV2 and TRBJ2-7; 16 bases line up with TRBD2. J lost 4 bases, V lost 3 bases, and 6 bases had no gene match. The CDR3 is 17 amino acids. CDR1 and CDR2 (germline): SNHLY, FYNNEI. The CDR3 coding sequence is TGTGCCAGCAGTGACCCGGGACTAGCGGGAGGGCGGTACGAGCAGTACTTC. It specifies CASSDPGLAGGRYEQYF.

The rearrangement joins TRBV28 to TRBJ1-2; possible D gene TRBD1, 5 bases. The V end lost 4 bases, the J end lost 5 bases, and 5 bases lay between the germline ends. Germline values: CDR1 MDHEN, CDR2 SYDVKM. The CDR3 is 11 residues long. This chain's CDR3 is CASSSGYGYTF. The CDR3 DNA reads as TGTGCCAGCAGTTCAGGGTATGGCTACACCTTC.

About this clone: At one end the junction does not follow the germline gene, possibly because of a read error. The chain employs TRBV7-9 and TRBJ2-5, with TRBD2 matching over 12 bases. This CDR3 is built from 11 residues. CDR1 and CDR2 (germline): SEHNR, FQNEAQ (reference sequence). Written as DNA, the CDR3 is TGCCTAGCGGGGGGGTTAGAGACCCAGTACTTC. Protein product: CLAGGLETQYF.

The rearrangement joins TRBV19 to TRBJ1-1; 10 bases are shared with TRBD1. The CDR3 runs to 14 residues. Looked up from germline, CDR1 is LNHDA and CDR2 is SQIVND (reference sequence). With 7 bases clipped from V and 5 bases from J, the junction kept 7 bases outside the gene matches. Here the CDR3 DNA reads TGTGCCAGTACCACTCGGGACAGGGGTACTGAAGCTTTCTTT. Translating gives CASTTRDRGTEAFF.